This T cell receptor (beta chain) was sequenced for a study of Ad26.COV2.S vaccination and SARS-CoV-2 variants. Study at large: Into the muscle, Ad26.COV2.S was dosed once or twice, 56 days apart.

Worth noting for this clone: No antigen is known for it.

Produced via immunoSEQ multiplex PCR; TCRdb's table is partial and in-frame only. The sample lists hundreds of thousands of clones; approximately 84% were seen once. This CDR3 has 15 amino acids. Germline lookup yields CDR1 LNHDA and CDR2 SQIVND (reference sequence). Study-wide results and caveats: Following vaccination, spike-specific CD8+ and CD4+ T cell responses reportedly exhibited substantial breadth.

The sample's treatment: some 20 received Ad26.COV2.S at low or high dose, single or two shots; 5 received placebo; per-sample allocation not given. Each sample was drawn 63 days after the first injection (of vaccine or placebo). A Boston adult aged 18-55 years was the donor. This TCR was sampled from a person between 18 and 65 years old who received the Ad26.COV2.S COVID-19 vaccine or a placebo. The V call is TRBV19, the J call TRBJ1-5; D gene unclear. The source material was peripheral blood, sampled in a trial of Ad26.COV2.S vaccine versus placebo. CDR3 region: CATSPRFVGNQPQHF. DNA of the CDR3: TGTGCGACCTCACCACGGTTCGTCGGGAATCAGCCCCAGCATTTT.